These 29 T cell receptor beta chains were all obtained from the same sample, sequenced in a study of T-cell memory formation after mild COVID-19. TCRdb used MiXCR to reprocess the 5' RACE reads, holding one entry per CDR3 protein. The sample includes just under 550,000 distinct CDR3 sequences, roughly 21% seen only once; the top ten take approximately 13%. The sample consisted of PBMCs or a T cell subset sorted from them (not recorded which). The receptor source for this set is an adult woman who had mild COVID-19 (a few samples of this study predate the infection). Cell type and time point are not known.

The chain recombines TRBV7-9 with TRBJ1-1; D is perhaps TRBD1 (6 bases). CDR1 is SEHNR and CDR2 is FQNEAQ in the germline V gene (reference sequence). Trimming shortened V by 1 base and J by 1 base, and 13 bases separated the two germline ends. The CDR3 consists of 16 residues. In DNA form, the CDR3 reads TGTGCCAGCAGCTTAGAGACAGGACGGGGGAACACTGAAGCTTTCTTT. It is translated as CASSLETGRGNTEAFF.

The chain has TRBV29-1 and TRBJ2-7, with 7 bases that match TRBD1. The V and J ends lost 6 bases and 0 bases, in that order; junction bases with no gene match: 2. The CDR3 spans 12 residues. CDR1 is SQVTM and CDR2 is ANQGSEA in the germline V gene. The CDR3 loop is CSVRDSSYEQYF. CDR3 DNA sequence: TGCAGCGTCCGGGACAGCTCCTACGAGCAGTACTTC.

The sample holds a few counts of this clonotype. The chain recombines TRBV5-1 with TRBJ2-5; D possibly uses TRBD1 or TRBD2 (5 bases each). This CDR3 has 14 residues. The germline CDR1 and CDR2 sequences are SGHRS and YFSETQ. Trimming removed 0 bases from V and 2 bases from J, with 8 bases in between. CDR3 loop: CASSLDWGQETQYF. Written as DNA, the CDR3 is TGCGCCAGCAGCTTGGATTGGGGGCAAGAGACCCAGTACTTC. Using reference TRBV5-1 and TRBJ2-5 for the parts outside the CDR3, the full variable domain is KAGVTQTPRYLIKTRGQQVTLSCSPISGHRSVSWYQQTPGQGLQFLFEYFSETQRNKGNFPGRFSGRQFSNSRSEMNVSTLELGDSALYLCASSLDWGQETQYFGPGTRLLVL.

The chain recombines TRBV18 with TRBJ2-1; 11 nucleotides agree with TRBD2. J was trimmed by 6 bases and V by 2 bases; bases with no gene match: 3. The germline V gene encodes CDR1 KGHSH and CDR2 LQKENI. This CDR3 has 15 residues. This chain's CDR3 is CASSPASGGSNEQFF. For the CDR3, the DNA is TGTGCCAGCTCACCAGCTAGCGGGGGGAGCAATGAGCAGTTCTTC.

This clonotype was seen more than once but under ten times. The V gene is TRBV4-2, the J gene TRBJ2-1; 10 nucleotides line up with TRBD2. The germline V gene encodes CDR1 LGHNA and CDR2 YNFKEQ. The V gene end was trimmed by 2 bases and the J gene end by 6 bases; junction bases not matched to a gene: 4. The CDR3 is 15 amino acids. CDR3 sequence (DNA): TGTGCCAGCAGCCAACTGGCTAGCGGGAGCAATGAGCAGTTCTTC. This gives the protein CASSQLASGSNEQFF.

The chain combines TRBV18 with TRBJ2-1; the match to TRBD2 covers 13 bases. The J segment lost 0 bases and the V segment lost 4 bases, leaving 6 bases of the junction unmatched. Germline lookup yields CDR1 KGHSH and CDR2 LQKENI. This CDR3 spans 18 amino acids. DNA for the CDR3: TGTGCCAGCTCACGCGGGACTAGCGGGGTACTCTCCTACAATGAGCAGTTCTTC. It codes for CASSRGTSGVLSYNEQFF.

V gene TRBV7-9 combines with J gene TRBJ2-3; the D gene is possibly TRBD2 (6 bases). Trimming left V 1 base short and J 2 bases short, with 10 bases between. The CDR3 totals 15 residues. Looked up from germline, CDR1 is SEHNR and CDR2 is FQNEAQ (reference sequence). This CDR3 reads CASSLDRGNTDTQYF. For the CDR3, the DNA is TGTGCCAGCAGCTTAGACCGGGGGAACACAGATACGCAGTATTTT.

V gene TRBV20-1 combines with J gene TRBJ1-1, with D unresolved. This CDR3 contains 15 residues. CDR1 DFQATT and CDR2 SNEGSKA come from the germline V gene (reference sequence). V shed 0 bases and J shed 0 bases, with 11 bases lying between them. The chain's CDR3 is CSARDLGQMNTEAFF. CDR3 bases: TGCAGTGCTAGAGATCTAGGCCAGATGAACACTGAAGCTTTCTTT.

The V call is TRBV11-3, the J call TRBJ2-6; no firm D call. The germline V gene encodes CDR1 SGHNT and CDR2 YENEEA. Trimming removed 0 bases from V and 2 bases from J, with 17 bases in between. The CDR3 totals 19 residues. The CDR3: CASSLEVGIPSPGANVLTF. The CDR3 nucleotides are TGTGCCAGCAGCTTAGAGGTGGGCATCCCATCTCCTGGGGCCAACGTCCTGACTTTC.

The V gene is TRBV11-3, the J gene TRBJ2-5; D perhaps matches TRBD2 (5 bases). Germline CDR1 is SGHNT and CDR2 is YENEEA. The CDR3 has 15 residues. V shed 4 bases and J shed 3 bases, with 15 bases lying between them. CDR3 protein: CASSSLPDSKETQYF. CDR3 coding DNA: TGTGCCAGCAGCTCCCTACCGGACTCGAAAGAGACCCAGTACTTC. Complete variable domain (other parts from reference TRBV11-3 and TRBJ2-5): EAGVVQSPRYKIIEKKQPVAFWCNPISGHNTLYWYLQNLGQGPELLIRYENEEAVDDSQLPKDRFSAERLKGVDSTLKIQPAELGDSAVYLCASSSLPDSKETQYFGPGTRLLVL.

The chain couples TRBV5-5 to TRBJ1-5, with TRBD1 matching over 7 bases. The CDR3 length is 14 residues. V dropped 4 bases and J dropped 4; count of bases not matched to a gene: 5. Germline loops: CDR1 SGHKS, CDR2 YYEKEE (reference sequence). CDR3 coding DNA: TGTGCCAGCAGCGGGGGACAGAGAAATCAGCCCCAGCATTTT. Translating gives CASSGGQRNQPQHF.

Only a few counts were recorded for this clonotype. In DNA form, the CDR3 reads TGCAGTGCTCCTCGAGGGGGTATGGCTGAAGCTTTCTTT. Protein: CSAPRGGMAEAFF. The chain employs TRBV20-1 and TRBJ1-1; possibly TRBD1 for D (6 bases). Looked up from germline, CDR1 is DFQATT and CDR2 is SNEGSKA (reference sequence). The CDR3 has 13 amino acids. V lost 5 bases, J lost 6 bases, and 16 bases lay in between.

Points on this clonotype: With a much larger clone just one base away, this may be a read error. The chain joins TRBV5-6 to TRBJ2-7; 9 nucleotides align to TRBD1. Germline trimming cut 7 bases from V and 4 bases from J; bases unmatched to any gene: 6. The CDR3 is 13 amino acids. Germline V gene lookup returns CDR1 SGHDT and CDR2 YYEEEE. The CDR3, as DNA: TGTGCCAGCGGCAGGGACAGGGAGTACGAGCAGTACTTC. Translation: CASGRDREYEQYF.

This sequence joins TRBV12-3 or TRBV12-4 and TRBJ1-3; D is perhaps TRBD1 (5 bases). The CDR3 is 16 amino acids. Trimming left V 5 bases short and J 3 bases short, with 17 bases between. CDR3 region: CASSASREFGGNTIYF. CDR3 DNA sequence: TGTGCCAGCAGTGCATCCAGGGAGTTCGGTGGAAACACCATATATTTT.

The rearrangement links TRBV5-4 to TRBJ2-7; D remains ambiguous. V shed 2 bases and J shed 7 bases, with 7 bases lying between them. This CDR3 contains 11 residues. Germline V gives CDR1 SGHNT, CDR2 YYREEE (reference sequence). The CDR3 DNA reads TGTGCCAGCAGCTTATTACAAGAGCAGTACTTC. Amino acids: CASSLLQEQYF.

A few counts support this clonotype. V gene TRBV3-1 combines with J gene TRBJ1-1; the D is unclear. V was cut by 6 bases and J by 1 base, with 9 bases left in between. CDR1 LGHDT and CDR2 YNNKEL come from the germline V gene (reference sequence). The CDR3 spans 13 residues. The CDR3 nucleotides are TGTGCCAGCAGTCTCATGCGGAACACTGAAGCTTTCTTT. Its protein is CASSLMRNTEAFF.

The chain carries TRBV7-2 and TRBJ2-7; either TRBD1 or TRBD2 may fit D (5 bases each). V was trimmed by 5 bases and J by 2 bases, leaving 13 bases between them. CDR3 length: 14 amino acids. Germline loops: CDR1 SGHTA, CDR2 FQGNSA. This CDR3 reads CASSEGPPPYEQYF. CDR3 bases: TGTGCCAGCAGCGAGGGGCCTCCACCCTACGAGCAGTACTTC.

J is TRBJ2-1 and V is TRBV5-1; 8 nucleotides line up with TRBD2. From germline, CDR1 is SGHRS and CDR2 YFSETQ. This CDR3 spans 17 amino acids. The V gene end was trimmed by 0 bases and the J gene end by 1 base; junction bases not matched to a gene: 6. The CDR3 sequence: CASSLVASGGSYNEQFF. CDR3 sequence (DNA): TGCGCCAGCAGCTTGGTTGCCAGCGGGGGTTCCTACAATGAGCAGTTCTTC.

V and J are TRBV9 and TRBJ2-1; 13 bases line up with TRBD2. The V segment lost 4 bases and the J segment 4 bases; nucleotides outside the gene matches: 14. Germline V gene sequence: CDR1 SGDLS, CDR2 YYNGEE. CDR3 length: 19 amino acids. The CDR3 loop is CASSTPSGLAGSAYNEQFF. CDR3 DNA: TGTGCCAGCAGCACCCCCTCGGGACTAGCGGGATCGGCTTACAATGAGCAGTTCTTC.

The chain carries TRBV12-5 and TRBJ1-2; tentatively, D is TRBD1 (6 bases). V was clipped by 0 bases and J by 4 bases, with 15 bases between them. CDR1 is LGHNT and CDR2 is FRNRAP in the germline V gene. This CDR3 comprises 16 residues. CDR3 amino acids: CASGLVIGEGGYGYTF. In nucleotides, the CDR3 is TGTGCTAGTGGTTTGGTCATAGGGGAAGGGGGCTATGGCTACACCTTC.

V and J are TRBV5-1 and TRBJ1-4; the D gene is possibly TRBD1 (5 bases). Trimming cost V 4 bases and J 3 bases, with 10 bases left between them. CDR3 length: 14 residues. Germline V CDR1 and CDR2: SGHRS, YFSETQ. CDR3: CASSLQDSNEKLFF. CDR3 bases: TGCGCCAGCAGCCTACAGGACTCTAATGAAAAACTGTTTTTT.

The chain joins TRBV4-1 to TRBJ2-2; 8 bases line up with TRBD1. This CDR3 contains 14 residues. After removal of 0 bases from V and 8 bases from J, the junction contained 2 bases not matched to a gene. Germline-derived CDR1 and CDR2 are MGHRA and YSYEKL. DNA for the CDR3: TGCGCCAGCAGCCAAGAGGGGACAGGTGGGGAGCTGTTTTTT. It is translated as CASSQEGTGGELFF.

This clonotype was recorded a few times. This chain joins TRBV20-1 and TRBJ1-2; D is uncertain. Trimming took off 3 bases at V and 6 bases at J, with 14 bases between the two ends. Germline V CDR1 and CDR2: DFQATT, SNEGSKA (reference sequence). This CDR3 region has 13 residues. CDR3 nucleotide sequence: TGCAGTGCTAGGAGACTAGCTAGTCATGGCTACACCTTC. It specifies CSARRLASHGYTF.

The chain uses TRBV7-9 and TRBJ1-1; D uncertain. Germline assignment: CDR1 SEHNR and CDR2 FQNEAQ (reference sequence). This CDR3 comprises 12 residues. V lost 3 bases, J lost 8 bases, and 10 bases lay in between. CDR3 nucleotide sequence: TGTGCCAGCAGCTTTAGGGATGGAGAAGCTTTCTTT. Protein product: CASSFRDGEAFF.

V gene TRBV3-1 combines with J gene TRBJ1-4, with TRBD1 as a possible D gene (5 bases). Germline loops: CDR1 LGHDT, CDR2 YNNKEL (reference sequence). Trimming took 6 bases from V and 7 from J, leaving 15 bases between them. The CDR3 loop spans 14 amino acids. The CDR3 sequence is CASSLQGRGEKLFF. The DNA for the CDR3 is TGTGCCAGCAGTCTCCAGGGACGAGGTGAAAAACTGTTTTTT.

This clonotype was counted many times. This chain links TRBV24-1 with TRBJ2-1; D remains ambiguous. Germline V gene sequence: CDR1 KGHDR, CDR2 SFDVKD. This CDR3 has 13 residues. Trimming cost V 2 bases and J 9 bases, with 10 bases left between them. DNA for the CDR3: TGTGCCACCAGTGATTACGTCCGCGGTGAGCAGTTCTTC. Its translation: CATSDYVRGEQFF.

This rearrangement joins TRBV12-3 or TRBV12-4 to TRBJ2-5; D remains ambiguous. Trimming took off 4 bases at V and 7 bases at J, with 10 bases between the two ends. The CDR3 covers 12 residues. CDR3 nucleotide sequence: TGTGCCAGCAGTTATCTGTGGGCGACCCAGTACTTC. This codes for CASSYLWATQYF.

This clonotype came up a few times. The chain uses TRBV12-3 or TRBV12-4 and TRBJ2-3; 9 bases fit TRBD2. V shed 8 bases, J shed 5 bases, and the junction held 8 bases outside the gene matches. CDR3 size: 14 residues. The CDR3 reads CASGRRGGQDTQYF. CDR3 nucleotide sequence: TGTGCCAGCGGGAGGCGGGGGGGTCAAGATACGCAGTATTTT.

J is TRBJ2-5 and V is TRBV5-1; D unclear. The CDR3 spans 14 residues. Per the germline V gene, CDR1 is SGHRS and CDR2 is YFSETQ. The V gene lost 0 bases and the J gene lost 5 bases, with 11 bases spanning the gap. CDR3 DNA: TGCGCCAGCAGCTTGGGCTTCTCAGCGGAGACCCAGTACTTC. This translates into CASSLGFSAETQYF.